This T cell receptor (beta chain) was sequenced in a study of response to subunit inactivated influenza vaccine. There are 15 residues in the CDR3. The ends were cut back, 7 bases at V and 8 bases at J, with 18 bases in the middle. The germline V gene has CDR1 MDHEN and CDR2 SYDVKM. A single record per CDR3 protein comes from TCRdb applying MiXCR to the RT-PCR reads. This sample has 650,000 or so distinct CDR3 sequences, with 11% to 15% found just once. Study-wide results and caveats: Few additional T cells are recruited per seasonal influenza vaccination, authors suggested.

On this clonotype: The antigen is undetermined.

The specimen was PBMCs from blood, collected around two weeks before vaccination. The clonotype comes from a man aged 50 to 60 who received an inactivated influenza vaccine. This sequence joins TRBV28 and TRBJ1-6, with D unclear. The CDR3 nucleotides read TGTGCCAGCATGGGTGGTCGATATCGTTATTCACCCCTCCACTTT. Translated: CASMGGRYRYSPLHF.